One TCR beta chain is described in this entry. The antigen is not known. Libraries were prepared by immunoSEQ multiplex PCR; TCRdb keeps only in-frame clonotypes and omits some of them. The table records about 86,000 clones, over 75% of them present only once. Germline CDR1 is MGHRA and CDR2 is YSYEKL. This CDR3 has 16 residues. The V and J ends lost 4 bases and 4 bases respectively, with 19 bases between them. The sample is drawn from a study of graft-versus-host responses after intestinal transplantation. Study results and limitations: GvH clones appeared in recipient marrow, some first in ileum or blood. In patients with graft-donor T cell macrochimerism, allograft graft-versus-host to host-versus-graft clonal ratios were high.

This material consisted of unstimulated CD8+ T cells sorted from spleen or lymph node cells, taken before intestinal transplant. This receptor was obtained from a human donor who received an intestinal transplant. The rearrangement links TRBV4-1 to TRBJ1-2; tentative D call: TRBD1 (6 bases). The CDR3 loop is CASSPKGEPGVYGYTF. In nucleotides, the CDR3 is TGCGCCAGCAGCCCTAAAGGGGAGCCAGGGGTCTATGGCTACACCTTC.